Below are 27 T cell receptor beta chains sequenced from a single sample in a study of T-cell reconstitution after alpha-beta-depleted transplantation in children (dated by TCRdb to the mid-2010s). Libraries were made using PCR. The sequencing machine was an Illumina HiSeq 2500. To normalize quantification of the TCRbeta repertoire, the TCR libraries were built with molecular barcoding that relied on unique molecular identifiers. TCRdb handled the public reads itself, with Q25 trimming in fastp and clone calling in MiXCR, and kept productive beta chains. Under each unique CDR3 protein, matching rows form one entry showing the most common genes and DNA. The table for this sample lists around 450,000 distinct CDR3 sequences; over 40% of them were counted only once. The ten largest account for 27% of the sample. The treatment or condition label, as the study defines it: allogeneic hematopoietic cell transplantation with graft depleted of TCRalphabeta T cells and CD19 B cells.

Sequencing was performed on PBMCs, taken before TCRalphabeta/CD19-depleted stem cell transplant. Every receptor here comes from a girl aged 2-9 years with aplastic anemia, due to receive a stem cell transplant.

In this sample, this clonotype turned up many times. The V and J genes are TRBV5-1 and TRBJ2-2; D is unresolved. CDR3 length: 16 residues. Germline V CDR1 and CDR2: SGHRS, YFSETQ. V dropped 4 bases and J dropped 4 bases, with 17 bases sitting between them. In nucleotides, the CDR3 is TGCGCCAGCAGCGTACGGATAGTCTCGAGCACCGGGGAGCTGTTTTTT. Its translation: CASSVRIVSSTGELFF.

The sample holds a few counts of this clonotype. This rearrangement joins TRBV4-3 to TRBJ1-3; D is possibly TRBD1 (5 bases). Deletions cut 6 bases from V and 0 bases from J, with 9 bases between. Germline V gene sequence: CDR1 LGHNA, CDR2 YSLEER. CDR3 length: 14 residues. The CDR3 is CASSYRSSGNTIYF. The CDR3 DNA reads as TGCGCCAGCAGTTACAGGAGCTCTGGAAACACCATATATTTT.

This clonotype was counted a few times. The CDR3 coding sequence is TGTGCCAGCAGTTTAGATCTGGGACTCAACCCAGGAGAGACCCAGTACTTC. Translated: CASSLDLGLNPGETQYF. The chain carries TRBV28 and TRBJ2-5, with D perhaps TRBD2 (6 bases). This CDR3 has 17 amino acids. Trimming pared 2 bases from V and 4 bases from J, leaving 20 bases between. CDR1 is MDHEN, CDR2 SYDVKM, per germline.

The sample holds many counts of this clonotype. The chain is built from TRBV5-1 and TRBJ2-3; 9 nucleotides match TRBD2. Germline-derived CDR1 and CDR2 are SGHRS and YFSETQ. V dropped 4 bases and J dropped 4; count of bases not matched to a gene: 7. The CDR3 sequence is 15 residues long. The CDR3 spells CASSLRTSDADTQYF. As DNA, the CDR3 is TGCGCCAGCAGCCTACGGACTAGCGACGCAGATACGCAGTATTTT. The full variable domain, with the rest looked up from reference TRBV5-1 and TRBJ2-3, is KAGVTQTPRYLIKTRGQQVTLSCSPISGHRSVSWYQQTPGQGLQFLFEYFSETQRNKGNFPGRFSGRQFSNSRSEMNVSTLELGDSALYLCASSLRTSDADTQYFGPGTRLTVL.

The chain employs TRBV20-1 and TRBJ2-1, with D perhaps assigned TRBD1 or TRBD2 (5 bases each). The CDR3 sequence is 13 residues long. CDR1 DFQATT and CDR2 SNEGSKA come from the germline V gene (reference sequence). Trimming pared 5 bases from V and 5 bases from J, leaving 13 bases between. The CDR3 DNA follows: TGCAGTGCTCGGGGACGCACAGACAATGAGCAGTTCTTC. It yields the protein CSARGRTDNEQFF.

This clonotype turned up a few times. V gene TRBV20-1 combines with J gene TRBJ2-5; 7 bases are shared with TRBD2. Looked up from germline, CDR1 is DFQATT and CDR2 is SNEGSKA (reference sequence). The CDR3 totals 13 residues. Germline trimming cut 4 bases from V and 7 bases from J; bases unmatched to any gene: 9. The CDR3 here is CSATLGGRGTQYF. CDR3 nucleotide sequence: TGCAGTGCTACGCTCGGGGGGAGGGGGACCCAGTACTTC.

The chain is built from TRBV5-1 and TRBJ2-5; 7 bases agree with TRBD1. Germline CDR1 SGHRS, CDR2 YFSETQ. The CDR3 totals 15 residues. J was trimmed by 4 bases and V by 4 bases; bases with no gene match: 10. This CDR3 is CASSDQTGPGETQYF. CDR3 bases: TGCGCCAGCAGCGACCAGACAGGGCCGGGAGAGACCCAGTACTTC.

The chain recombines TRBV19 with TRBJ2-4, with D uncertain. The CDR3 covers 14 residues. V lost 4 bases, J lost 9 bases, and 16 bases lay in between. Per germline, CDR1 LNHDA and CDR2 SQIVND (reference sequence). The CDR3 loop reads CASSTSGPVLIQYF. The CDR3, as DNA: TGTGCCAGTAGTACTTCAGGTCCTGTGCTCATTCAGTACTTC.

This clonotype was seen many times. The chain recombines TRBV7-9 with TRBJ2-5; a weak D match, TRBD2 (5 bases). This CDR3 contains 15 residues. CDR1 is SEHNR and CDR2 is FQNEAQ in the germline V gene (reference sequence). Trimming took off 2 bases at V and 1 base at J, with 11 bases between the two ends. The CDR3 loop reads CASSLLSSVQETQYF. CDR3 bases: TGTGCCAGCAGCTTACTCAGTAGCGTCCAAGAGACCCAGTACTTC.

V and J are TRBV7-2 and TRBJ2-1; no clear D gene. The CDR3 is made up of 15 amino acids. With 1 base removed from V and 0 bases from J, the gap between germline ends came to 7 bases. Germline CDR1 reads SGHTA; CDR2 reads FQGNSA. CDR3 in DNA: TGTGCCAGCAGCTTAGACGCAAGCTCCTACAATGAGCAGTTCTTC. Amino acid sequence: CASSLDASSYNEQFF.

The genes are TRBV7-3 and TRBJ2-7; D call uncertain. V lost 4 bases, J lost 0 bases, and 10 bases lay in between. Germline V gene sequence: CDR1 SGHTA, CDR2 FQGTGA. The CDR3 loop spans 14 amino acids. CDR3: CASSSYQSSYEQYF. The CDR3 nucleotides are TGTGCCAGCAGCTCATACCAGAGCTCCTACGAGCAGTACTTC.

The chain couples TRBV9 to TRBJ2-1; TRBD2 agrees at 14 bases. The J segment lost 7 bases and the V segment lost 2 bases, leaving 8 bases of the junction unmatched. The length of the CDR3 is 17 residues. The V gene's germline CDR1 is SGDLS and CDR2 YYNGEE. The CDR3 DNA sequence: TGTGCCAGCAGCGTCTCAACCGGGACTAGCGGGGGTAATGAGCAGTTCTTC. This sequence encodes CASSVSTGTSGGNEQFF.

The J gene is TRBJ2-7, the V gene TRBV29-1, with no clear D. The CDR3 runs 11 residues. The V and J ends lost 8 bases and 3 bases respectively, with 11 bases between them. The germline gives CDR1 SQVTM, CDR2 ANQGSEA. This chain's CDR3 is CSTLTDYEQYF. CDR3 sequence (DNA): TGCAGCACTCTGACGGACTACGAGCAGTACTTC.

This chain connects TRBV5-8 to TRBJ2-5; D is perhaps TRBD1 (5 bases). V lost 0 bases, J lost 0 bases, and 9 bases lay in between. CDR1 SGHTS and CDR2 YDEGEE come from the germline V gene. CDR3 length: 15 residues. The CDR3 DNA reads TGTGCCAGCAGCTTGGGACAGAGGTACCAAGAGACCCAGTACTTC. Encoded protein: CASSLGQRYQETQYF.

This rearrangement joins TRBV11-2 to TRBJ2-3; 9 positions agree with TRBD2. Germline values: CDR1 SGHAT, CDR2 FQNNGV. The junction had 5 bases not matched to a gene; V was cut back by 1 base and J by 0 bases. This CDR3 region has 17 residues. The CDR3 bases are TGTGCCAGCAGCTTAGTGGCGGGGGGGCCGAGCACAGATACGCAGTATTTT. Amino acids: CASSLVAGGPSTDTQYF. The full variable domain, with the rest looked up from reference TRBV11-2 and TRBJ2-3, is EAGVAQSPRYKIIEKRQSVAFWCNPISGHATLYWYQQILGQGPKLLIQFQNNGVVDDSQLPKDRFSAERLKGVDSTLKIQPAKLEDSAVYLCASSLVAGGPSTDTQYFGPGTRLTVL.

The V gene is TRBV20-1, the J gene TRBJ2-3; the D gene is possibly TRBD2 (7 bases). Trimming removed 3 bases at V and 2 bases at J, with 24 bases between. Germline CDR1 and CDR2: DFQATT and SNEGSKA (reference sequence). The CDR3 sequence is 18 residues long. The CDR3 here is CSARPQRGGGHPTDTQYF. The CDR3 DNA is TGCAGTGCTAGGCCTCAACGGGGCGGGGGCCATCCCACAGATACGCAGTATTTT.

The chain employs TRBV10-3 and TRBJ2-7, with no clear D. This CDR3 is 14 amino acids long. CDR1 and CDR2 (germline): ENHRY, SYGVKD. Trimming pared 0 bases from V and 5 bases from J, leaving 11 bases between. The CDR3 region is CAISESKIRDEQYF. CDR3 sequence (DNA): TGTGCCATCAGTGAGTCGAAGATCCGGGACGAGCAGTACTTC.

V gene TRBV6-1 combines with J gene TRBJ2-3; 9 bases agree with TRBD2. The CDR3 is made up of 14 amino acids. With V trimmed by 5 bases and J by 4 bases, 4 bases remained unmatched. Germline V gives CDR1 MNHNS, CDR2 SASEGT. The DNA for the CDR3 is TGTGCCAGCAGTAGCGGGGGGAGGGCAGATACGCAGTATTTT. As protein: CASSSGGRADTQYF.

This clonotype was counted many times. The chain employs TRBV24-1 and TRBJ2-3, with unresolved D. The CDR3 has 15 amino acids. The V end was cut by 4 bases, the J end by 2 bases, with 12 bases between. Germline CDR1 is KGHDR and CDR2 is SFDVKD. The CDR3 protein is CATSDRGRATDTQYF. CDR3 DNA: TGTGCCACCAGTGACCGCGGAAGGGCCACAGATACGCAGTATTTT.

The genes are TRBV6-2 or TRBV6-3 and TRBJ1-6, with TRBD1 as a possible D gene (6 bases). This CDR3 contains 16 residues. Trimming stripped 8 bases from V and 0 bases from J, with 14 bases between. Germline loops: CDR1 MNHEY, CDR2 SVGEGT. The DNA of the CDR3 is TGTGCCAGCCGGCGGGGGCCGAGCTCCTATAATTCACCCCTCCACTTT. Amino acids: CASRRGPSSYNSPLHF.

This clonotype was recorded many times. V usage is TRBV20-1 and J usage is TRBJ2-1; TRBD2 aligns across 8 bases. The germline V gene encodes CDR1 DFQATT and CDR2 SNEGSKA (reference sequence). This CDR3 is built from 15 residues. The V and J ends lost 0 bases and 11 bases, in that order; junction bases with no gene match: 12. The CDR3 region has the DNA TGCAGTGCTAGAGATACGATAGCGGGACGGCAACAGCAGTTCTTC. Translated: CSARDTIAGRQQQFF.

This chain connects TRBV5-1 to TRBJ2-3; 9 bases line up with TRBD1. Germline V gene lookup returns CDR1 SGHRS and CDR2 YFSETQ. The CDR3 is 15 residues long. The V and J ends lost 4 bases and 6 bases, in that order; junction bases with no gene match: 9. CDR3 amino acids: CASSIGQGLSDTQYF. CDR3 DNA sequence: TGCGCCAGCAGCATCGGACAGGGGCTCTCGGATACGCAGTATTTT. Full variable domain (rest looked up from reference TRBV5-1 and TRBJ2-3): KAGVTQTPRYLIKTRGQQVTLSCSPISGHRSVSWYQQTPGQGLQFLFEYFSETQRNKGNFPGRFSGRQFSNSRSEMNVSTLELGDSALYLCASSIGQGLSDTQYFGPGTRLTVL.

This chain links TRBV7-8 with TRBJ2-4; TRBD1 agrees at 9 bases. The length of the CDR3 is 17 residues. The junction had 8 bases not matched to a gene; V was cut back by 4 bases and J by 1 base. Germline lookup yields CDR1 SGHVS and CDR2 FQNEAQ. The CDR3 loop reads CASSSFRQGGAKNIQYF. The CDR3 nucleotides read TGTGCCAGCAGCTCCTTCCGACAGGGGGGGGCCAAAAACATTCAGTACTTC.

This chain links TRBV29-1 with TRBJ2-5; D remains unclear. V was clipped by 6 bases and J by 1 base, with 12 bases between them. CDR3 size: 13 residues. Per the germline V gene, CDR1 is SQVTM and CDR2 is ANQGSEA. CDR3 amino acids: CSVTVYGQETQYF. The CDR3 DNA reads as TGCAGCGTGACGGTCTATGGCCAAGAGACCCAGTACTTC.

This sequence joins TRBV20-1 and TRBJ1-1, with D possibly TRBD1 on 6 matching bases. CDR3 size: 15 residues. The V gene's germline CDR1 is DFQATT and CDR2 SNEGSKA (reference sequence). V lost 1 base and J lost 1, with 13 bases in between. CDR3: CSARAAAGANTEAFF. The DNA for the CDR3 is TGCAGTGCTAGAGCCGCCGCGGGGGCGAACACTGAAGCTTTCTTT.

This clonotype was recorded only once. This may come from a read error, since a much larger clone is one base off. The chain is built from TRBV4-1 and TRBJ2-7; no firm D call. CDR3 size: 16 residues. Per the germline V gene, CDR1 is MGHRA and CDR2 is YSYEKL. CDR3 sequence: CASSQDATVSSYEHYF. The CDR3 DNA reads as TGCGCCAGCAGCCAAGATGCGACGGTCAGCTCCTACGAGCACTACTTC.

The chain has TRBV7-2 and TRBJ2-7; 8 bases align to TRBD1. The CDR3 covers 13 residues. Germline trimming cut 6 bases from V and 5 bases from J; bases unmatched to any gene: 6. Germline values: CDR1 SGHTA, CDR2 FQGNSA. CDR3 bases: TGTGCCAGCAGACGGACAGGGACGAACGAGCAGTACTTC. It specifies CASRRTGTNEQYF.